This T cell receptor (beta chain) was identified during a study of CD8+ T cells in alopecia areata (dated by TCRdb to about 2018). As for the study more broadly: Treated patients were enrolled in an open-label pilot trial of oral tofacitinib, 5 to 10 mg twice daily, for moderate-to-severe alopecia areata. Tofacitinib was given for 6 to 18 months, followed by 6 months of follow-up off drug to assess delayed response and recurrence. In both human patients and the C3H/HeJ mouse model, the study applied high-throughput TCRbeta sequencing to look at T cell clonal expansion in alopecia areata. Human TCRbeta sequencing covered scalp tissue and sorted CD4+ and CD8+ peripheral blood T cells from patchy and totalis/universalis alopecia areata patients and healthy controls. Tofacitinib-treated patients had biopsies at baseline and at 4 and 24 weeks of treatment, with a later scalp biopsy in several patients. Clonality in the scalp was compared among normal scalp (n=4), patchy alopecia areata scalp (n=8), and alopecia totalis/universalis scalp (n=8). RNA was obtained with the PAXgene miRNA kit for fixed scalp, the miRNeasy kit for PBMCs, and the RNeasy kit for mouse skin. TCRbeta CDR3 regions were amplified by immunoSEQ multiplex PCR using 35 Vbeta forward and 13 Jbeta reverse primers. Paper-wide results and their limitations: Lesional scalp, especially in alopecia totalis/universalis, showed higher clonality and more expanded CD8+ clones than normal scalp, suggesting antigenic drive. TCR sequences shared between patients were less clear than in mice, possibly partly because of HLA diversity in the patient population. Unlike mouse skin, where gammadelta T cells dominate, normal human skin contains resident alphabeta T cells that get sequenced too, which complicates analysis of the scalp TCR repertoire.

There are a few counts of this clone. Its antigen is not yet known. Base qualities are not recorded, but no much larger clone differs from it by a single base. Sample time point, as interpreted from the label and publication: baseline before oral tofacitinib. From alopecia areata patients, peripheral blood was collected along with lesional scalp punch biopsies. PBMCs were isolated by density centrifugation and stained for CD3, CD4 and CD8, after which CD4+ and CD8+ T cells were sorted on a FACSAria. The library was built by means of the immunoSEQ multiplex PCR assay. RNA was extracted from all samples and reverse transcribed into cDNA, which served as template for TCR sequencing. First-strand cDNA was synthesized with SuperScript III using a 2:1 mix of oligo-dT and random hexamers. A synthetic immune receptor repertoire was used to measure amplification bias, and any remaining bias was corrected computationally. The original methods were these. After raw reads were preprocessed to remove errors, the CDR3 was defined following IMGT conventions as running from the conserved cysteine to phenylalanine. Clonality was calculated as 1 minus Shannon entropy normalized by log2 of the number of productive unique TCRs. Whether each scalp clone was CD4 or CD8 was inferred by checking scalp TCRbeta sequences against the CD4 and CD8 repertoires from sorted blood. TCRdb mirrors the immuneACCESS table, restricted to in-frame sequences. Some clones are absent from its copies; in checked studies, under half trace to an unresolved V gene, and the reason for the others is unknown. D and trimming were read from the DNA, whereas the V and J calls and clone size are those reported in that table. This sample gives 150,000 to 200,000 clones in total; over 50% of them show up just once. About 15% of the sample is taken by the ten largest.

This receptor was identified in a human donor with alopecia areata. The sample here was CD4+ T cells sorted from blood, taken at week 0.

Read as DNA, the sequence is TGTGCCAGCAGTTACTCGAACCTTGGCGGGGCGCGCGCTTTCTTT. This gives the protein CASSYSNLGGARAFF. The chain links TRBV6-6 with TRBJ1-1; a weak D assignment points to TRBD1 (5 bases agree). The germline V gene (reference sequence) provides CDR1 MNHNY and CDR2 SVGAGI. The CDR3 goes from the cysteine to the phenylalanine over 15 residues. The entry retains the CDR3 DNA only, 45 bases that are in frame from base 1. V lost 0 bases and J lost 11 bases; the stretch between them is 19 bases long.